This T cell receptor (beta chain) comes out of a study of PD-L1 blockade in urothelial cancer (TCRdb year 2017). For the study in its entirety: Therapy was started at some point between 2014 and 2016 for all patients, and atezolizumab 1,200 mg was administered intravenously every 3 weeks. About 90% of the roughly 29 patients were males with bladder-origin urothelial cancer, and about 60% of the 29 reported a prior smoking history. Blood samples were analyzed at 3 weeks after treatment start (second dose) and at 6 weeks after treatment start. An exploratory multi-omic analysis was conducted of the somatic, immune and clinical correlates of response to PD-L1 blockade with atezolizumab in urothelial cancer. Pretreatment blood TCR-seq was available for about 30 patients, at least one posttreatment blood collection was obtained for some 24 patients, and tumor TCR-seq was available for some 24 patients. Patients had an ECOG performance status of 0 or 1 and had received between 0 and 3 prior chemotherapy regimens. Blood samples yielded a median of around 150,000 T cells and some 80,000 unique TCRs, with median clonality around 0.084. Fewer than ten patients reached durable clinical benefit, while some 20 patients did not. TCR sequencing covered pretreatment tumor samples and matched, serially collected peripheral blood taken before and after atezolizumab treatment. In the same patients, pretreatment tumors underwent whole exome sequencing and RNA sequencing in addition to TCR sequencing. Durable clinical benefit was defined as a progression-free survival longer than 6 months, and TCR features were additionally tested against progression-free survival and overall survival.

In the paper's terms, the time point label means: pretreatment peripheral blood. The cohort included 25 to 30 patients with locally advanced or metastatic urothelial carcinoma who were treated at Memorial Sloan Kettering on a trial protocol. Peripheral blood mononuclear cells were collected pretreatment and during treatment, with between 1 and 8 total time points per patient. The Qiagen DNeasy Blood extraction kit was used to purify genomic DNA from total PBMCs and tumor samples. PBMCs were collected pretreatment and during treatment, and were isolated and stored as previously described. Cut back by 0 bases and 0 bases, the V and J ends lie 12 bases apart. The germline V gene (reference sequence) provides CDR1 LNHNV and CDR2 YYDKDF. The CDR3 sequence holds 17 residues, the cysteine and phenylalanine included. This entry keeps only the CDR3 DNA: 51 bases, framed from base 1. Summary of the overall study and its limitations: Because the sample size was small (n of about 27) and many exploratory analyses were performed, the results are intended to be hypothesis-generating. A pretreatment peripheral blood TCR clonality below the median was linked to improved progression-free and overall survival. Patients with durable benefit showed greater expansion of tumor-associated TCR clones in peripheral blood 3 weeks after starting treatment (n ≈ 22, p = 0.022).

For this clone: The antigen this receptor binds is unknown. Base-call qualities are not available, and no considerably larger clone is one nucleotide away.

Synthetic TCR analog templates were spiked into each PCR so that absolute template abundance could be estimated from read counts. Using the immunoSEQ assay, TCRbeta CDR3 regions were amplified from genomic DNA with bias-controlled V and J gene primers. Sequencing of rearranged TCRbeta segments was done at approximately 20X coverage. Per the original workflow: Sequencing errors were corrected by clustering and CDR3s were annotated against IMGT to assign V, D and J genes. Out-of-frame and stop-codon sequences were excluded, and only productive TCRbeta rearrangements were used in downstream analyses. Clonality was computed as one minus Shannon entropy normalized by the log of the number of unique productive sequences. Fisher's exact test with Benjamini-Hochberg correction, using a cutoff of adjusted p below 0.01, was how clones that differed between time points or between blood and tumor were identified. TCRdb limited this immuneACCESS table to in-frame rearrangements with V and J called. A share of clones is missing; checked studies link under half to unresolved V genes, and the rest is unexplained. The DNA gave D and trimming, while V, J and clone size come from that table. Present in this sample are tens of thousands of clones, 80% to 90% of which were seen just once. The ten largest clones represent about 6.8% of the sample.

Sample: PBMCs, taken around atezolizumab (anti-PD-L1) treatment. The sequence links TRBV15 to TRBJ1-5, and the D gene may be TRBD1, 6 bases matching. This sequence was found in a man aged 55 to 70 with urothelial cancer. The CDR3 protein: CATSRDRRGISNQPQHF. The nucleotide sequence is given as TGTGCCACCAGCAGAGATCGAAGGGGGATTAGCAATCAGCCCCAGCATTTT.